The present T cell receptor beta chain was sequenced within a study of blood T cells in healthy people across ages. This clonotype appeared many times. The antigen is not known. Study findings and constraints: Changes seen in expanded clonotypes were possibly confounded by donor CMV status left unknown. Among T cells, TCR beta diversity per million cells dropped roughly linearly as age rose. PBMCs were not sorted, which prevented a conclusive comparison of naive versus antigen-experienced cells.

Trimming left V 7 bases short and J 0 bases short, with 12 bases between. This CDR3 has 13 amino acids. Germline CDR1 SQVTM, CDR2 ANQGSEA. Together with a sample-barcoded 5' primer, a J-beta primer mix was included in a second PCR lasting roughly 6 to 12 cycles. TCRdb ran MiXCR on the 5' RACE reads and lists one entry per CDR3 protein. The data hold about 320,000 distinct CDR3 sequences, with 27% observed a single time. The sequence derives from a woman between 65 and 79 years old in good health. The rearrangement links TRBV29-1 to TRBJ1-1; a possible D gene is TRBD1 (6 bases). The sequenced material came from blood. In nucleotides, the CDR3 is TGCAGCGCTCGCACAGGGTTGAACACTGAAGCTTTCTTT. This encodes CSARTGLNTEAFF.